This T cell receptor (beta chain) came from a study of blood T cell repertoires in COVID-19. Turning to the study itself: Sites in the United States, Italy and Spain provided acute and convalescent COVID-19 samples. The analysed material was cDNA or gDNA that came from T cells, B-cell-depleted T cells, or PBMCs.

Original methodology: Reference gene primer amplification yielded estimated nucleated cell counts. TCRdb keeps only in-frame clones here, not all; method: immunoSEQ multiplex PCR. The DNA gave D and trimming, while V, J and clone size come from that table. The sample includes 260,000 or so clones, roughly 86% of them seen just once. Trimming left V 4 bases short and J 2 bases short, with 12 bases between. Germline lookup yields CDR1 SGHRS and CDR2 YFSETQ. This CDR3 is 14 amino acids long. Sequencing input: peripheral blood. The receptor was isolated from a man aged 18 to 30 with active or convalescent COVID-19. This sequence joins TRBV5-1 and TRBJ2-5, with D perhaps matching TRBD1 (5 bases). In DNA, the CDR3 is TGCGCCAGCAGCCCTGTGACAGCTCAAGAGACCCAGTACTTC. Residues: CASSPVTAQETQYF.